The source of this TCR beta chain is a study of blood T cell repertoires in COVID-19. The V and J ends lost 9 bases and 6 bases respectively, with 12 bases between them. CDR1 and CDR2 (germline): MNHEY, SVGAGI. The CDR3 extends over 12 amino acids. Original handling: Reference gene primer amplification yielded estimated nucleated cell counts. Using immunoSEQ multiplex PCR, the repertoire was profiled, and TCRdb retains in-frame clones only, with some absent. The DNA was the basis for D and trimming; V, J and clone size are from that table. The profile covers about 330,000 clones, with roughly 85% appearing a single time and about 7% taken by the ten largest.

This clonotype was sampled from a human donor in a cohort sampled during active COVID-19. The chain employs TRBV6-5 and TRBJ1-5, with a possible D match to TRBD1 (5 bases). The material sequenced was peripheral blood. CDR3 sequence (DNA): TGTGCCAGTGGCCAGGGAAGTCAGCCCCAGCATTTT. This encodes CASGQGSQPQHF.